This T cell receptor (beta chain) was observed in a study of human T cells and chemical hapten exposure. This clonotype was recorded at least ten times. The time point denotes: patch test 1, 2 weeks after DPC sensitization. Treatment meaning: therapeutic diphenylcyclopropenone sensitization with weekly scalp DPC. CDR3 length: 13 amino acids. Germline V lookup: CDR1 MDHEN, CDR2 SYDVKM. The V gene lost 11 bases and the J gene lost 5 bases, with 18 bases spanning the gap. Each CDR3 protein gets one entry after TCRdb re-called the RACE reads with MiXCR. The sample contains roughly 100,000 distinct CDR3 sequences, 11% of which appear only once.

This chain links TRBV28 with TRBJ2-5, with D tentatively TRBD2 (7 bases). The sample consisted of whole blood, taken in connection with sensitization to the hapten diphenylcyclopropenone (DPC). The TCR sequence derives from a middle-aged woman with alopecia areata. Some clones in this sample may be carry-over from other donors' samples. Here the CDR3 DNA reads TGTGCCTGCGGCAGGGGAGGGCAGGAGACCCAGTACTTC. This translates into CACGRGGQETQYF.